These 25 T cell receptor beta chains originate from one sample sequenced in a study of T-cell reconstitution after alpha-beta-depleted transplantation in children. Researchers prepared the TCRbeta library using unique molecular identifiers, the study reports. TCRdb reanalysed the PCR reads using MiXCR and keeps one entry per CDR3 protein. The sample lists about 640,000 distinct CDR3 sequences, roughly 17% seen once, with 0.9% to 1.2% in the top ten. The sequencing here drew on PBMCs from the stem cell graft donor, taken from the stem cell graft. Every receptor here comes from a human donor who donated a stem cell graft to a child with acute myeloid leukemia.

The sample holds many counts of this clonotype. This chain connects TRBV5-6 to TRBJ2-1; D remains unclear. This CDR3 contains 12 residues. The germline V gene encodes CDR1 SGHDT and CDR2 YYEEEE. V lost 3 bases, J lost 10 bases, and 11 bases lay in between. CDR3 region: CASSSLGWEQFF. CDR3 bases: TGTGCCAGCAGCTCACTTGGATGGGAGCAGTTCTTC.

Only a few counts were recorded for this clonotype. V is TRBV13 and J is TRBJ2-2, with 12 bases aligning to TRBD2. CDR1 and CDR2 (germline): PRHDT, FYEKMQ (reference sequence). V shed 3 bases, J shed 5 bases, and the junction held 4 bases outside the gene matches. The CDR3 sequence is 16 residues long. The CDR3 DNA is TGTGCCAGCAGCTTGACTAGCGGGGGCGGTACCGGGGAGCTGTTTTTT. Residues: CASSLTSGGGTGELFF.

The chain has TRBV30 and TRBJ1-6; TRBD1 might be the D (5 bases). CDR1 is GTSNPN and CDR2 is SVGIG in the germline V gene (reference sequence). Trimming removed 3 bases from V and 9 bases from J, with 12 bases in between. This CDR3 contains 13 residues. The CDR3 DNA sequence: TGTGCCTGGAGAGGGCAGGGCGGTTCACCCCTCCACTTT. This gives the protein CAWRGQGGSPLHF.

This clonotype has ten or more counts. The rearrangement joins TRBV5-1 to TRBJ1-3, with TRBD1 as a possible D gene (5 bases). Trimming left V 0 bases short and J 2 bases short, with 15 bases between. Germline assignment: CDR1 SGHRS and CDR2 YFSETQ. The CDR3 runs to 17 residues. CDR3 in DNA: TGCGCCAGCAGCTTGGCCCCCCAGGGTAGCACTGGAAACACCATATATTTT. Translated, it gives CASSLAPQGSTGNTIYF.

In its sample, this clonotype was seen many times. This sequence joins TRBV10-3 and TRBJ2-3; D unclear. Trimming shortened V by 2 bases and J by 0 bases, and 6 bases separated the two germline ends. The V gene's germline CDR1 is ENHRY and CDR2 SYGVKD. This CDR3 is 14 amino acids long. In DNA, the CDR3 is TGTGCCATCAGTGAGGCAGGAAGCACAGATACGCAGTATTTT. Its translation is CAISEAGSTDTQYF.

This clonotype was counted many times. The rearrangement joins TRBV6-2 or TRBV6-3 to TRBJ2-7; 8 bases align to TRBD1. J gave up 4 bases and V 6 bases, and 17 bases lay outside the gene matches. CDR3 length equals 17 residues. Germline CDR1 and CDR2: MNHEY and SVGEGT. The CDR3 DNA is TGTGCCAGCAGCTCCCATAGGTGGGGACAGGAGTCGTACGAGCAGTACTTC. This sequence encodes CASSSHRWGQESYEQYF.

This clonotype was seen more than once but under ten times. The rearrangement uses TRBV18 and TRBJ2-7, with 8 bases fitting TRBD2. J was trimmed by 2 bases and V by 3 bases; bases with no gene match: 6. The CDR3 has 15 residues. Per the germline V gene, CDR1 is KGHSH and CDR2 is LQKENI. The DNA for the CDR3 is TGTGCCAGCTCACCCGTTAGCGGGGACCCCTACGAGCAGTACTTC. Translated: CASSPVSGDPYEQYF.

This clonotype was detected many times. In nucleotides, the CDR3 is TGCAGTGCCACTAGCGGCTCCACCGGGGAGCTGTTTTTT. Translation: CSATSGSTGELFF. V is TRBV20-1 and J is TRBJ2-2; 8 bases are a match to TRBD2. Germline V gives CDR1 DFQATT, CDR2 SNEGSKA (reference sequence). The length of the CDR3 is 13 residues. After removal of 6 bases from V and 4 bases from J, the junction contained 4 bases not matched to a gene.

Only a few counts were recorded for this clonotype. This rearrangement joins TRBV20-1 to TRBJ2-2; D could derive from TRBD1 or TRBD2 (6 bases each). This CDR3 comprises 14 residues. V lost 5 bases, J lost 8 bases, and 18 bases lay in between. The V gene's germline CDR1 is DFQATT and CDR2 SNEGSKA (reference sequence). In nucleotides, the CDR3 is TGCAGTGCTCCGTCGGGGGCCCTTGGGGGGGAGCTGTTTTTT. Its translation is CSAPSGALGGELFF.

This sequence joins TRBV7-2 and TRBJ2-5; D ambiguous. The CDR3 sequence is 16 residues long. The V end was cut by 4 bases, the J end by 0 bases, with 15 bases between. The germline V gene has CDR1 SGHTA and CDR2 FQGNSA. CDR3 coding DNA: TGTGCCAGCAGCTCCATCCCCACACCGTACCAAGAGACCCAGTACTTC. As protein: CASSSIPTPYQETQYF.

As to this clonotype: Since a much larger clone is just one base distant, this may be a read error. The chain uses TRBV7-3 and TRBJ1-2; D is unclear. CDR1 is SGHTA and CDR2 is FQGTGA in the germline V gene. The length of the CDR3 is 12 residues. The CDR3 DNA reads TGTGTCAGCAGCTTGAATGGGCAAGGCTACACCTTC. Its translation is CVSSLNGQGYTF.

This clonotype was observed at least ten times. J is TRBJ1-5 and V is TRBV29-1, with TRBD1 as a possible D gene (5 bases). The CDR3 runs to 13 residues. Per the germline V gene, CDR1 is SQVTM and CDR2 is ANQGSEA. V lost 6 bases and J lost 7, with 16 bases in between. This CDR3 is CSVRGALGQPQHF. The CDR3 DNA reads as TGCAGCGTGAGAGGGGCGCTCGGGCAGCCCCAGCATTTT.

This clonotype was recorded a few times. The chain combines TRBV20-1 with TRBJ1-1; D is unclear. In germline, CDR1 is DFQATT, CDR2 SNEGSKA (reference sequence). With 0 bases removed from V and 4 bases from J, the gap between germline ends came to 18 bases. CDR3 length equals 16 residues. The CDR3 sequence is CSARDDKRRGATEAFF. The CDR3 nucleotides are TGCAGTGCTAGAGATGATAAAAGGCGGGGAGCCACTGAAGCTTTCTTT.

This clonotype has a count of ten or more. This chain joins TRBV12-3 or TRBV12-4 and TRBJ1-2; unclear D gene. The CDR3 is made up of 11 amino acids. Trimming pared 7 bases from V and 8 bases from J, leaving 11 bases between. The CDR3 nucleotides are TGTGCCAGCACCTACCACAGAGGCTACACCTTC. Translation gives CASTYHRGYTF.

This clonotype has at least ten counts. The chain carries TRBV12-3 or TRBV12-4 and TRBJ2-2, with D maybe TRBD2 (6 bases). Trimming removed 6 bases from V and 7 bases from J, with 15 bases in between. The CDR3 contains 14 residues. The CDR3 DNA follows: TGTGCCAGCAGCCCATCGCGGCGGGGCGGGGAGCTGTTTTTT. Protein: CASSPSRRGGELFF.

The V call is TRBV6-1, the J call TRBJ2-3; no clear D gene. Germline CDR1 and CDR2: MNHNS and SASEGT. Trimming stripped 6 bases from V and 0 bases from J, with 22 bases between. The CDR3 consists of 18 residues. CDR3 region: CASSPLSRFQKSTDTQYF. The CDR3 nucleotides read TGTGCCAGCAGCCCTCTGAGTAGGTTCCAAAAGAGCACAGATACGCAGTATTTT.

This clonotype appeared a few times. The rearrangement joins TRBV6-2 or TRBV6-3 to TRBJ2-3; 14 nucleotides agree with TRBD2. Germline loops: CDR1 MNHEY, CDR2 SVGEGT. V was pared by 6 bases and J by 4 bases, with 6 bases of the junction left unmatched. This CDR3 spans 16 amino acids. In nucleotides, the CDR3 is TGTGCCAGCAGCTTCGGACTAGCGGGGGGCCCAGATACGCAGTATTTT. The encoded protein is CASSFGLAGGPDTQYF.

Comments on this clonotype: This may arise from a read error, as a much more abundant clone is one base away. The chain joins TRBV3-1 to TRBJ2-5; the D is unclear. This CDR3 comprises 11 residues. Germline V lookup: CDR1 LGHDT, CDR2 YNNKEL (reference sequence). CDR3 DNA sequence: TGTGCCACCAGCCAAGCGGAGACCCAGTACTTC. Encoded protein: CATSQAETQYF.

This clonotype was seen many times. The chain recombines TRBV29-1 with TRBJ2-3; 10 nucleotides line up with TRBD2. Germline V gene lookup returns CDR1 SQVTM and CDR2 ANQGSEA. The J segment lost 0 bases and the V segment lost 4 bases, leaving 4 bases of the junction unmatched. The CDR3 has 15 amino acids. CDR3 sequence: CSVALLAGSTDTQYF. The CDR3 DNA follows: TGCAGCGTTGCGCTACTAGCGGGGAGCACAGATACGCAGTATTTT.

This clonotype has ten or more counts. The chain recombines TRBV6-5 with TRBJ1-2, with 8 nucleotides matching TRBD1. V dropped 6 bases and J dropped 6; count of bases not matched to a gene: 6. The germline CDR1 and CDR2 sequences are MNHEY and SVGAGI. CDR3 size: 13 residues. CDR3 sequence reads: CASRGQGADGYTF. The CDR3 region has the DNA TGTGCCAGCAGGGGCCAGGGGGCTGATGGCTACACCTTC.

The chain recombines TRBV28 with TRBJ1-3, with TRBD1 as a possible D gene (6 bases). CDR3 size: 15 residues. The germline V gene has CDR1 MDHEN and CDR2 SYDVKM. V was cut by 7 bases and J by 2 bases, with 15 bases left in between. This chain's CDR3 is CASTLGGRPGNTIYF. CDR3 nucleotides: TGTGCCAGCACCCTAGGGGGGAGACCTGGAAACACCATATATTTT.

This rearrangement joins TRBV6-2 or TRBV6-3 to TRBJ2-7; D is uncertain. Germline V gene lookup returns CDR1 MNHEY and CDR2 SVGEGT. The CDR3 contains 13 residues. The V end was cut by 5 bases, the J end by 3 bases, with 11 bases between. Here the CDR3 reads CASSRSRGYEQYF. Here the CDR3 DNA reads TGTGCCAGCAGTCGATCCCGCGGCTACGAGCAGTACTTC.

This clonotype has a handful of counts. The rearrangement uses TRBV7-2 and TRBJ2-1; unclear D gene. CDR3 length: 14 amino acids. With 4 bases removed from V and 7 bases from J, the gap between germline ends came to 14 bases. The germline gives CDR1 SGHTA, CDR2 FQGNSA. Written as DNA, the CDR3 is TGTGCCAGCAGCTCCCTTATCCTCCGGAATGAGCAGTTCTTC. Its protein product is CASSSLILRNEQFF.

In its sample, this clonotype was seen many times. The CDR3 region has the DNA TGTGCCAGCAGTTTCGAAGGGCTGAGCTCCTATAATTCACCCCTCCACTTT. This translates into CASSFEGLSSYNSPLHF. J is TRBJ1-6 and V is TRBV27; D gene uncertain. The CDR3 covers 17 residues. CDR1 is MNHEY, CDR2 SMNVEV, per germline (reference sequence). Trimming pared 3 bases from V and 0 bases from J, leaving 12 bases between.

The chain recombines TRBV15 with TRBJ1-1; D possibly corresponds to TRBD1 (6 bases). The V gene lost 0 bases and the J gene lost 5 bases, with 10 bases spanning the gap. The CDR3 totals 14 residues. Germline CDR1 is LNHNV and CDR2 is YYDKDF (reference sequence). The CDR3 sequence is CATSREGGGTEAFF. CDR3 nucleotide sequence: TGTGCCACCAGCAGAGAAGGGGGAGGGACTGAAGCTTTCTTT.